This T cell receptor beta chain was identified in a study of T cell responses to AZD1222 COVID-19 vaccine. Points from the study as a whole: Reportedly, close to half of spike-specific TCRs are directed against unmutated variant regions.

TCRdb's table, derived via immunoSEQ multiplex PCR, lists solely in-frame clones and lacks some. The sample lists 50,000 to 75,000 clones; around 75% were seen once. As to this clone: Its matching antigen is unknown.

Germline values: CDR1 MNHEY, CDR2 SVGAGI. The CDR3 runs to 13 residues. V lost 2 bases, J lost 1 base, and 5 bases lay in between. Specimen: peripheral blood, collected on day 0 of AZD1222 vaccination. The sequence was obtained from an adult in good health. J is TRBJ1-1 and V is TRBV6-5; D not resolved. Here the CDR3 reads CASSYGSNTEAFF. The CDR3 DNA sequence: TGTGCCAGCAGTTACGGGTCGAACACTGAAGCTTTCTTT.